This passage covers 3 T cell receptor beta chains from one sample sequenced in a study of blood T cell repertoires in COVID-19. Only in-frame clones appear in the TCRdb table, and some are missing; sequencing was by immunoSEQ multiplex PCR. The sample has around 250,000 clones; 70% to 90% are singletons. Sample: PBMCs or T cells enriched from blood (not recorded which). The receptors shown here come from a middle-aged man who had been exposed to COVID-19.

This sequence joins TRBV7-2 and TRBJ2-3; D is possibly TRBD2 (7 bases). The CDR3 totals 15 residues. Between the trimmed V and J ends, which lost 11 bases and 2 bases, there was a span of 20 bases. The germline CDR1 and CDR2 sequences are SGHTA and FQGNSA. CDR3 protein: CAAGGRGSPTDTQYF. CDR3 in DNA: TGTGCCGCTGGGGGGCGGGGGTCACCCACAGATACGCAGTATTTT.

V is TRBV20-1 and J is TRBJ2-1; the D gene is possibly TRBD2 (5 bases). From germline, CDR1 is DFQATT and CDR2 SNEGSKA (reference sequence). The CDR3 has 11 residues. V lost 1 base and J lost 7, with 5 bases in between. CDR3 region: CSARAGNEQFF. The DNA for the CDR3 is TGCAGTGCTAGAGCGGGGAATGAGCAGTTCTTC.

This clone has just a few counts. The chain is built from TRBV7-2 and TRBJ1-1; a possible D gene is TRBD1 (5 bases). The CDR3 covers 17 residues. Germline CDR1 is SGHTA and CDR2 is FQGNSA. The ends were cut back, 2 bases at V and 0 bases at J, with 16 bases in the middle. For the CDR3, the DNA is TGTGCCAGCAGCTTATATCAGGGTCGATACGTGAACACTGAAGCTTTCTTT. Its translation is CASSLYQGRYVNTEAFF.